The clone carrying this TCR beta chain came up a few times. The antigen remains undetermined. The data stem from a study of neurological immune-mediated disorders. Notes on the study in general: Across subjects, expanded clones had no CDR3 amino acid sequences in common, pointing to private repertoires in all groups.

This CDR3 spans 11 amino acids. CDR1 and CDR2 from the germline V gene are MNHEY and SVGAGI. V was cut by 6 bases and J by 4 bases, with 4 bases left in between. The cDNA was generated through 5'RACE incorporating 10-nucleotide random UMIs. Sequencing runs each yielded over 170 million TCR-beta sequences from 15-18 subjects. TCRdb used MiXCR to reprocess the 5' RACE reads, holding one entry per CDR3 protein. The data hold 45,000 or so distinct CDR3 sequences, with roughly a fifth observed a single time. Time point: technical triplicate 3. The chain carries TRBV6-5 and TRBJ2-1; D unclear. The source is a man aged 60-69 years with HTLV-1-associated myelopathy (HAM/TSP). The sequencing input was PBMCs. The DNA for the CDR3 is TGTGCCAGCAGAGATTACAATGAGCAGTTCTTC. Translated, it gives CASRDYNEQFF.